The subject of this entry is one TCR beta chain. Every sample gave at least 6 micrograms of total RNA when it was extracted. This record belongs to a study of blood T cells in healthy people across ages. V shed 3 bases and J shed 7 bases, with 13 bases lying between them. The CDR3 runs 13 residues. Germline CDR1 SGHNT, CDR2 YENEEA. For the second PCR, which ran for about 7 to 12 cycles, a sample-barcoded 5' primer and a J-beta primer mix were used. TCRdb processed the 5' RACE reads anew with MiXCR; each CDR3 protein has one entry. The sample yields hundreds of thousands of distinct CDR3 sequences, around 43% seen once.

Sequencing was carried out using blood. The genes are TRBV11-3 and TRBJ2-7; TRBD1 might be the D (6 bases). The sequence derives from a man between 60 and 70 years old in good health. CDR3: CASSLRTQGEQYF. CDR3 DNA: TGTGCCAGCAGCTTGCGCACCCAGGGGGAGCAGTACTTC.